This T cell receptor beta chain was obtained from a study of cytomegalovirus exposure and HLA in healthy donors. About this clone itself: The antigen is unknown.

Notes on the study in general: In vitro, three CMV-associated chains proved specific for CMV antigens. Subsequent analysis found a tendency for first-cohort TCR clusters to co-occur within the 95 to 150 validation repertoires.

These donors were members of the roughly 120-subject validation cohort, a group separate from the roughly 670-subject first cohort. CDR1 LNHDA and CDR2 SQIVND come from the germline V gene (reference sequence). The CDR3 is 15 residues long. V was clipped by 3 bases and J by 1 base, with 10 bases between them. Repertoires were generated with immunoSEQ multiplex PCR, while TCRdb's copy carries only in-frame clones and drops some. The sample records 100,000 to 150,000 clones, 90% to 97% being singletons. The sequencing sample was made of PBMCs. This sequence originates from a man aged 18 to 29 in good health and CMV-seronegative. The chain combines TRBV19 with TRBJ1-5; no definite D call. For the CDR3, the DNA is TGTGCCAGTAGTATCTACAGTGCAAGCAATCAGCCCCAGCATTTT. This codes for CASSIYSASNQPQHF.